A single sample is the source of the 11 T cell receptor beta chains below, sequenced in a study of shared clonotypes between healthy human individuals. Using immunoSEQ multiplex PCR, the repertoire was profiled, and TCRdb retains in-frame clones only, with some absent. This table has about 2.4 million clones, more than 85% appearing once. The source material was naive CD4+ T cells from PBMCs. Subset described: CD45RA+ positively selected. The receptors shown here come from a man younger than 30 in good health. Some clones in this sample may be carry-over from other donors' samples.

The genes are TRBV6-1 and TRBJ2-3, with TRBD1 as a possible D gene (6 bases). V was trimmed by 5 bases and J by 2 bases, leaving 8 bases between them. Germline CDR1 is MNHNS and CDR2 is SASEGT. The CDR3 totals 13 residues. CDR3 amino acids: CASSNRDTDTQYF. Written as DNA, the CDR3 is TGTGCCAGCAGTAACAGGGACACAGATACGCAGTATTTT.

The rearrangement uses TRBV28 and TRBJ1-2; D call uncertain. The length of the CDR3 is 15 residues. Between the trimmed V and J ends, which lost 10 bases and 5 bases, there was a span of 23 bases. Germline CDR1 MDHEN, CDR2 SYDVKM. The CDR3 DNA sequence: TGTGCCATCGGGCGGTCTGTCGGGGTTCGGTATGGCTACACCTTC. Its protein is CAIGRSVGVRYGYTF.

V usage is TRBV28 and J usage is TRBJ2-1, with a tentative D call TRBD2 (6 bases). The CDR3 loop spans 16 amino acids. Deletions cut 2 bases from V and 1 base from J, with 12 bases between. Per germline, CDR1 MDHEN and CDR2 SYDVKM. Written as DNA, the CDR3 is TGTGCCAGCAGTTTAGGGGCTAGCGCGTCCTACAATGAGCAGTTCTTC. Translation: CASSLGASASYNEQFF.

Worth noting for this clone: Other DNA sequences in this sample translate to the same CDR3. The rearrangement links TRBV5-1 to TRBJ1-4, with 9 bases lining up with TRBD1. V was pared by 4 bases and J by 2 bases, with 6 bases of the junction left unmatched. The germline gives CDR1 SGHRS, CDR2 YFSETQ. The CDR3 length is 16 residues. The CDR3 nucleotides are TGCGCCAGCAGCCTGGGACAGGGTAGGACTAATGAAAAACTGTTTTTT. Translation: CASSLGQGRTNEKLFF.

This sequence joins TRBV7-2 and TRBJ2-5; D gene ambiguous. V was trimmed by 5 bases and J by 5 bases, leaving 12 bases between them. Germline CDR1 and CDR2: SGHTA and FQGNSA. There are 13 residues in the CDR3. The CDR3 coding sequence is TGTGCCAGCAGCCCAAGTACTCGGGAGACCCAGTACTTC. Protein sequence: CASSPSTRETQYF.

This clone appeared once. The chain employs TRBV9 and TRBJ1-1; D is unclear. V lost 0 bases and J 4 bases, leaving 13 bases between the germline ends. This CDR3 region has 15 residues. Germline V gene data show CDR1 as SGDLS and CDR2 as YYNGEE. The CDR3, as DNA: TGTGCCAGCAGCGTAGCGGGTGAAAGGAGCACTGAAGCTTTCTTT. Translating gives CASSVAGERSTEAFF. The full variable domain, its missing parts supplied by reference TRBV9 and TRBJ1-1, is DSGVTQTPKHLITATGQRVTLRCSPRSGDLSVYWYQQSLDQGLQFLIQYYNGEERAKGNILERFSAQQFPDLHSELNLSSLELGDSALYFCASSVAGERSTEAFFGQGTRLTVV.

The V and J genes are TRBV6-6 and TRBJ2-7; 11 nucleotides match TRBD1. Germline V gene lookup returns CDR1 MNHNY and CDR2 SVGAGI (reference sequence). With 2 bases clipped from V and 5 bases from J, the junction kept 5 bases outside the gene matches. There are 15 residues in the CDR3. The CDR3 region has the DNA TGTGCCAGCAGTTACACAGGACAGGGGGCGGACGAGCAGTACTTC. It is translated as CASSYTGQGADEQYF.

The chain combines TRBV27 with TRBJ2-3, with TRBD1 identical over 10 bases. The CDR3 loop spans 17 amino acids. From germline, CDR1 is MNHEY and CDR2 SMNVEV (reference sequence). Germline trimming cut 5 bases from V and 1 base from J; bases unmatched to any gene: 9. CDR3 nucleotide sequence: TGTGCCAGCAGTACGAGGACAGGGGGGCCCCGCACAGATACGCAGTATTTT. Its translation: CASSTRTGGPRTDTQYF.

This chain joins TRBV2 and TRBJ1-5; 9 bases match TRBD1. Germline V gene data show CDR1 as SNHLY and CDR2 as FYNNEI. The CDR3 runs 15 residues. Trimming took 3 bases from V and 6 from J; bases not matched to a gene: 6. CDR3 in amino acids: CASSDTGGAGQPQHF. The DNA for the CDR3 is TGTGCCAGCAGTGATACAGGGGGCGCGGGTCAGCCCCAGCATTTT.

The V gene is TRBV10-3, the J gene TRBJ1-5; TRBD1 aligns across 8 bases. The CDR3 consists of 14 residues. Trimming took 8 bases from V and 4 from J; bases not matched to a gene: 7. Germline loops: CDR1 ENHRY, CDR2 SYGVKD. CDR3 bases: TGTGCCATCGGAGCGCAGGGGGCTAATCAGCCCCAGCATTTT. Protein: CAIGAQGANQPQHF.

The rearrangement joins TRBV11-2 to TRBJ1-6; no reliable D call. The V gene's germline CDR1 is SGHAT and CDR2 FQNNGV. The CDR3 covers 14 residues. Trimming removed 1 base from V and 6 bases from J, with 7 bases in between. CDR3 bases: TGTGCCAGCAGCTTAGTGAGGGCTAATTCACCCCTCCACTTT. Its translation is CASSLVRANSPLHF.